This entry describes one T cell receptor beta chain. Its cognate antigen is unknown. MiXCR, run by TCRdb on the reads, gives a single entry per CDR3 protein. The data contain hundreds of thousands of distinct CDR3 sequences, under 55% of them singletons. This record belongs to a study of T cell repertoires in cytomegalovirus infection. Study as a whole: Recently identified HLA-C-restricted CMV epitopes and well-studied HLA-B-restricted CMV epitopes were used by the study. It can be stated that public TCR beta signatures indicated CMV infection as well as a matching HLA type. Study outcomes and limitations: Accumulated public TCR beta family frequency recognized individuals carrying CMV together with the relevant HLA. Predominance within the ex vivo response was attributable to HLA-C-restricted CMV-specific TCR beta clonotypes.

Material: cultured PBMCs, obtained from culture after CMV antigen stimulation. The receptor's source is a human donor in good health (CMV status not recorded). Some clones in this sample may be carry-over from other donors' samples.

The CDR3 loop is CASTPQRLAGVWTGELFF. For the CDR3, the DNA is TGTGCCAGCACCCCCCAACGACTAGCGGGAGTTTGGACCGGGGAGCTGTTTTTT. This rearrangement joins TRBV6-2 or TRBV6-3 to TRBJ2-2; 12 bases line up with TRBD2. CDR3 length: 18 amino acids. The J segment lost 5 bases and the V segment lost 7 bases, leaving 14 bases of the junction unmatched. Germline V lookup: CDR1 MNHEY, CDR2 SVGEGT.